This T cell receptor (beta chain) was profiled in a study of shared clonotypes between healthy human individuals (dated by TCRdb to about 2020). Regarding the complete study: A couple of women and a few men aged 18 to 49 years were included in the cohort. Leukapheresis yielded between about 0.94 and 10 billion PBMCs per donor. For each donor, CD4 naive and CD4 memory were each run on three plates, CD8 naive on two plates, and CD8 memory on one plate. To estimate repertoire size and how much clonotype sharing occurs between individuals, the study deeply sequenced the blood TCR repertoires of roughly 5 healthy adults. To increase sequencing depth and limit assay-specific biases, different laboratories used diverse techniques to prepare libraries and sequence TCR repertoires. What the work shows at the level of the full study, not this receptor alone: Because the study included only a small number of donors, the genetic and exposure-history diversity represented was limited. Sampling was restricted to blood, and TCR repertoires in tissue are likely to differ from TCR repertoires in blood. Pairwise subsampling indicated that sequencing depth was expected to affect the degree of clonotype sharing among donors. Naive subsets generally had larger estimated clonotype richness than memory subsets. Rarefaction of sorted-subset datasets indicated incomplete sequencing despite the large sequencing depth. Sharing across several donors was observed for around 5% of naive CD4, less than 4% of naive CD8, 2% to 2.5% of memory CD4, and around 0.4% of memory CD8 clonotypes. Higher generation probabilities were observed for clonotypes shared by all four sorted-subset donors than for non-shared clonotypes.

Donors were healthy HIV-negative adults with no recently reported acute infections or vaccinations. Every donor was a Caucasian adult residing in Nashville, Tennessee, USA. Magnetic negative selection was used to enrich CD4+ T cells, after which naive cells were positively selected on CD45RA and the negative fraction became the memory subset. After blood collection by leukapheresis, PBMCs were isolated using Ficoll-Histopaque density gradient centrifugation and then cryopreserved in the vapor phase of liquid nitrogen. Analytical flow cytometry was used to check the purity and quantity of each magnetically sorted T cell population. Genomic DNA was isolated from every sorted fraction and measured by UV absorbance on a Nanodrop 2000c. Details on this clone: Its antigen is currently not known. The input lacks base qualities; no much larger clone sits a single base away.

Using the deep immunoSEQ assay, TCR CDR3 regions were amplified from genomic DNA by multiplex PCR. Extracted genomic DNA from each cell subset was distributed evenly across all wells of several immunoSEQ 96-well plates, and each plate was treated as a replicate. For sorted subsets, approximately 190 ng of genomic DNA, equivalent to roughly 30,000 T cell genomes, went into each replicate PCR. Purified libraries were measured with a Qubit 3.0 fluorometer, size-checked on a Bioanalyzer 2100, and measured again with the KAPA Library Quantification kit. Each immunoSEQ 96-well plate was sequenced on its own single-read 150-cycle Illumina NextSeq 550 flow cell. Processing in the source paper ran as follows. The immunoSEQ output contained only junctional sequences without quality scores, so filtering could not match that applied to full-length reads. Sequences were annotated with PyIR, a Python wrapper for IgBLAST v1.9, and V/J genes and CDR3 were assigned using IMGT germline references. Reads with weak V/J assignments (E-value above 1e-6), missing CDR3, stop codons, out-of-frame junctions, or ambiguous translated residues were removed. V3J clonotypes were defined as sequences sharing an identical inferred V gene, J gene, and CDR3 amino acid sequence. Percentage overlap between repertoires was calculated by dividing the number of shared unique clonotypes by the size of the smaller repertoire. Richness of each repertoire was evaluated using RTK rarefaction, the Chao1 estimator, and Recon v2.1 estimates of unobserved clonotypes. Generation probabilities were computed with OLGA for all TCRbeta clonotypes obtained by the gDNA method from four donors. Imported from immuneACCESS, the table was reduced by TCRdb to in-frame sequences with V and J called. These copies leave out some clones; in studies compared against another copy, an unresolved V gene accounts for under half, and the cause of the remainder is not known. The DNA gave D and trimming, while V, J and clone size come from that table. The sample table records 950,000 to 1,200,000 clones; 77% of these occur just once. The ten largest clones capture about 0.89% of the sample.

CDR1 and CDR2, per the germline V gene, are SNHLY and FYNNEI. The CDR3, from cysteine to phenylalanine, totals 13 residues. CDR3 DNA is the only sequence kept; it has 39 bases, read in frame from the first base. Trimming takes 4 bases from V and 10 bases from J, and the germline ends sit 17 bases apart. Sequencing used memory CD4+ T cells from PBMCs. This specimen's cell subset or site label, interpreted: CD45RA-negative fraction. The origin of this receptor is a young man in good health. Some clones in this sample may be carry-over from other donors' samples. The chain is made from TRBV2 and TRBJ2-7; TRBD1 is perhaps the D gene, given 5 matching bases. The nucleotide sequence reads as follows: TGTGCCAGCAGTGCAACCGTCGACAGCCTACAGTACTTC. The resulting protein is CASSATVDSLQYF.